This T cell receptor beta chain emerged from a study of T cell changes during pregnancy in multiple sclerosis. Germline V gene lookup returns CDR1 LGHNA and CDR2 YSLEER. Trimming removed 6 bases from V and 8 bases from J; junction bases left unmatched: 11. The CDR3 is 15 amino acids. Sequencing was performed with immunoSEQ multiplex PCR; in TCRdb, only in-frame clones are kept and a portion is missing. The data contain some 70,000 clones, roughly 92% of them singletons. This clonotype originated in a female donor in good health, enrolled as a control in a pregnancy study. This rearrangement joins TRBV4-3 to TRBJ2-3; 10 bases are shared with TRBD1. Specimen: CD8+ T cells from peripheral blood mononuclear cells, collected in the third trimester of pregnancy. In nucleotides, the CDR3 is TGCGCCAGCAGTTCCGGGACAGGGGAAGGAGTTACGCAGTATTTT. This translates into CASSSGTGEGVTQYF.